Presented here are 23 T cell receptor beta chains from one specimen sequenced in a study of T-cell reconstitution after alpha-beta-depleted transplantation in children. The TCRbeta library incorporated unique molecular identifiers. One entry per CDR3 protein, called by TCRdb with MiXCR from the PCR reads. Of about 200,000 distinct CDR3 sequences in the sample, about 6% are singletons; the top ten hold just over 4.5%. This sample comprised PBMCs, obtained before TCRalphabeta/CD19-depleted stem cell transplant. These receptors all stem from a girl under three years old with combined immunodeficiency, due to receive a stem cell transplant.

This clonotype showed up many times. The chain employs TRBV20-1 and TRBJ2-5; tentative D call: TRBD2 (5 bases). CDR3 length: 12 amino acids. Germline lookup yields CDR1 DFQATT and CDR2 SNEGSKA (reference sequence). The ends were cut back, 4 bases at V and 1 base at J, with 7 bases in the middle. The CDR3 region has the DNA TGCAGTGCTAAACTAGTCCAAGAGACCCAGTACTTC. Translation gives CSAKLVQETQYF.

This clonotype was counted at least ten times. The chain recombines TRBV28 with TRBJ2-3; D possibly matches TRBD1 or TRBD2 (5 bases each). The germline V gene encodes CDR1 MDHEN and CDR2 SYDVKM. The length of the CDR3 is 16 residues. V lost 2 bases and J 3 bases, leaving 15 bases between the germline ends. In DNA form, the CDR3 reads TGTGCCAGCAGTTTAGAAGGGGAGATCCGGACAGATACGCAGTATTTT. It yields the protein CASSLEGEIRTDTQYF. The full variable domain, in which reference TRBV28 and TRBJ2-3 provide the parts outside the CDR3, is DVKVTQSSRYLVKRTGEKVFLECVQDMDHENMFWYRQDPGLGLRLIYFSYDVKMKEKGDIPEGYSVSREKKERFSLILESASTNQTSMYLCASSLEGEIRTDTQYFGPGTRLTVL.

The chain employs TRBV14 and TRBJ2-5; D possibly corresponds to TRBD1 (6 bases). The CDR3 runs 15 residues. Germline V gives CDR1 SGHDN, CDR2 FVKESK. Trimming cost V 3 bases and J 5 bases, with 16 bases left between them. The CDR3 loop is CASSQIQGALETQYF. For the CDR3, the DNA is TGTGCCAGCAGCCAGATACAGGGAGCCCTGGAGACCCAGTACTTC.

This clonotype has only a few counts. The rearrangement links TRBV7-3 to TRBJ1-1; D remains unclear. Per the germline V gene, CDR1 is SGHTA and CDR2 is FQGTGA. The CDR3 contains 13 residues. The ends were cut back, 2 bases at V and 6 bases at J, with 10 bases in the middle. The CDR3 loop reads CASSLFSYSEAFF. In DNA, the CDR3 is TGTGCCAGCAGCTTATTCAGTTATTCTGAAGCTTTCTTT.

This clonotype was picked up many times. The CDR3 region has the DNA TGTGCCAGCAGTTACACAATTGGGGTATGGAATGAGCAGTTCTTC. It is translated as CASSYTIGVWNEQFF. The chain recombines TRBV6-2 or TRBV6-3 with TRBJ2-1; D unclear. CDR1 is MNHEY and CDR2 is SVGEGT in the germline V gene. CDR3 length: 15 amino acids. Trimming took 2 bases from V and 7 from J, leaving 15 bases between them.

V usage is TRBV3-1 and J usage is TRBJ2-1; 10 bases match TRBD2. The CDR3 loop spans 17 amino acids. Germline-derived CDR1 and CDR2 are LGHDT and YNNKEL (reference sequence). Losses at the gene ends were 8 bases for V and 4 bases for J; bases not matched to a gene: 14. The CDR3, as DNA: TGTGCCAGCTGCGATACTAGCGGGGCCTCTTCTTACAATGAGCAGTTCTTC. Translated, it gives CASCDTSGASSYNEQFF.

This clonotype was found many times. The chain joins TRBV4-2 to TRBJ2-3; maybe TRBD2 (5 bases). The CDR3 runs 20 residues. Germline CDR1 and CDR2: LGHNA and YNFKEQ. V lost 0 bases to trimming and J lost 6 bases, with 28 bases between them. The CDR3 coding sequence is TGTGCCAGCAGCCAAGATCCCCCGGGAACGACCGGATCGGGAAGGGATACGCAGTATTTT. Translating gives CASSQDPPGTTGSGRDTQYF.

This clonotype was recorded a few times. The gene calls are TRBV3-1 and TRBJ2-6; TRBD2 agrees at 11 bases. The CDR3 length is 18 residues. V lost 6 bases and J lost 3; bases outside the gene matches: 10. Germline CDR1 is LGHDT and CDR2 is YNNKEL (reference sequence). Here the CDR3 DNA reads TGTGCCAGCAGTCCAAGACTAGCGGGGTTCTTTGGGGCCAACGTCCTGACTTTC. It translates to CASSPRLAGFFGANVLTF.

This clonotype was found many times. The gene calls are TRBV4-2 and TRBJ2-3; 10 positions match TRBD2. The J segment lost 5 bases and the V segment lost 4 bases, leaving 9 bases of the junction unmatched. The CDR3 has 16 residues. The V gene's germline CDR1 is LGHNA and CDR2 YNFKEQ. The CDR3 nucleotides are TGTGCCAGCAGCCCGTCCCTAGCGGGAGAAGGAGATACGCAGTATTTT. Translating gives CASSPSLAGEGDTQYF.

In DNA, the CDR3 is TGCAGCGTAGATGACAGAGTCCACAATGAGCAGTTCTTC. Protein product: CSVDDRVHNEQFF. This chain connects TRBV29-1 to TRBJ2-1; D perhaps matches TRBD1 (5 bases). The CDR3 extends over 13 amino acids. V lost 6 bases to trimming and J lost 5 bases, with 14 bases between them. In germline, CDR1 is SQVTM, CDR2 ANQGSEA.

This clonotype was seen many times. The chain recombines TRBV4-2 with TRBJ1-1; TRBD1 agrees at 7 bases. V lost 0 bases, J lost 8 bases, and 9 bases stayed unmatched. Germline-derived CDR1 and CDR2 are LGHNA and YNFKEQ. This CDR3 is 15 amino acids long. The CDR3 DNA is TGTGCCAGCAGCCAAGATAACCATGGACAGGAGGAAGCTTTCTTT. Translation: CASSQDNHGQEEAFF.

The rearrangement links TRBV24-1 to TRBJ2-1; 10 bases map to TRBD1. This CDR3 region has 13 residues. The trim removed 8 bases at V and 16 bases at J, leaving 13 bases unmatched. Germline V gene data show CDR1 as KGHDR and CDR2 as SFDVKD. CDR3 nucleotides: TGTGCCACCATATCCCGGGACAGGGGACGGATTTTCTTC. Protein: CATISRDRGRIFF.

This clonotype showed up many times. Here the CDR3 DNA reads TGTGCCAGCAGTTACTCTCCGAGACAGGGTTACAATGAGCAGTTCTTC. Translating gives CASSYSPRQGYNEQFF. The chain is built from TRBV6-5 and TRBJ2-1; 7 bases match TRBD1. With 0 bases clipped from V and 4 bases from J, the junction kept 6 bases outside the gene matches. The germline V gene has CDR1 MNHEY and CDR2 SVGAGI. The CDR3 runs 16 residues.

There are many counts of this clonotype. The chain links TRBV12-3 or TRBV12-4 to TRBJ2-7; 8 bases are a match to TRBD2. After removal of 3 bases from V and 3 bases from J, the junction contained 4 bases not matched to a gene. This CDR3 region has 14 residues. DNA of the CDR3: TGTGCCAGCAGTTTCCTAGCGGGTCGCTACGAGCAGTACTTC. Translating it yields CASSFLAGRYEQYF.

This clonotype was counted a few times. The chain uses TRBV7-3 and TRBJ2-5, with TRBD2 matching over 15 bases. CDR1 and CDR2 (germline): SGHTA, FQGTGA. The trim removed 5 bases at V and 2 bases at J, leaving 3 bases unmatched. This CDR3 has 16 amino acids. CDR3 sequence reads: CASSPGLAGGQETQYF. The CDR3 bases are TGTGCCAGCAGCCCGGGACTAGCGGGGGGTCAAGAGACCCAGTACTTC.

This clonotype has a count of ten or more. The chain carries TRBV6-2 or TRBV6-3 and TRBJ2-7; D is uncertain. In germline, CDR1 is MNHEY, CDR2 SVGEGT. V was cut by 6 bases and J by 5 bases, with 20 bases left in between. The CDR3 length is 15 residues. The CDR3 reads CASSPPPVSLDEQYF. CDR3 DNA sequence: TGTGCCAGCAGCCCCCCGCCGGTTTCTCTCGACGAGCAGTACTTC.

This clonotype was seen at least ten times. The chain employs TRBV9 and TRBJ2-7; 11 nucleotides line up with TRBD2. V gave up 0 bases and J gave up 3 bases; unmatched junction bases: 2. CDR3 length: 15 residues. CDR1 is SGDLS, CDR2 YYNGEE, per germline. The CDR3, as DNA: TGTGCCAGCAGCGTAGGGGGGACTAGCGGCTACGAGCAGTACTTC. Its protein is CASSVGGTSGYEQYF.

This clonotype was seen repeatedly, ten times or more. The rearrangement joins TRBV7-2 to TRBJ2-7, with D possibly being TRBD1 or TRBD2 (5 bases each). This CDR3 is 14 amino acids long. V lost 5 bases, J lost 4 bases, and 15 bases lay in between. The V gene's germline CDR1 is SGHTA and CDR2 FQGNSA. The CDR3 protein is CASSPRDLGYEQYF. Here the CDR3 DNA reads TGTGCCAGCAGCCCAAGGGACCTTGGATACGAGCAGTACTTC. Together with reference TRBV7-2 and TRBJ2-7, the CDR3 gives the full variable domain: GAGVSQSPSNKVTEKGKDVELRCDPISGHTALYWYRQSLGQGLEFLIYFQGNSAPDKSGLPSDRFSAERTGGSVSTLTIQRTQQEDSAVYLCASSPRDLGYEQYFGPGTRLTVT.

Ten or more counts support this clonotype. The CDR3 DNA is TGCGCCAGCAACCCGACAGGTTTCTCTGGAAACACCATATATTTT. Translating gives CASNPTGFSGNTIYF. The chain carries TRBV4-1 and TRBJ1-3, with TRBD1 as a possible D gene (6 bases). The CDR3 runs to 15 residues. Trimming left V 7 bases short and J 0 bases short, with 13 bases between. Germline V gene sequence: CDR1 MGHRA, CDR2 YSYEKL.

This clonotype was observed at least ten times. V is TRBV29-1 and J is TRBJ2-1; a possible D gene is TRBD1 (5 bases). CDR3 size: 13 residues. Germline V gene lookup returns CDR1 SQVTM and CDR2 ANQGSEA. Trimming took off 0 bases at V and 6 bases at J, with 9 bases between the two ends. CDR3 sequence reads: CSVEDRASNEQFF. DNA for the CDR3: TGCAGCGTTGAAGACAGGGCGAGCAATGAGCAGTTCTTC.

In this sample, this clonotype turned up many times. CDR3 residues: CASSPRGGAYNEQFF. The DNA for the CDR3 is TGTGCCAGCAGTCCCCGCGGGGGGGCGTACAATGAGCAGTTCTTC. V is TRBV12-3 or TRBV12-4 and J is TRBJ2-1; TRBD2 agrees at 9 bases. V shed 5 bases and J 4 bases; nucleotides not matched to a gene: 6. The CDR3 has 15 amino acids.

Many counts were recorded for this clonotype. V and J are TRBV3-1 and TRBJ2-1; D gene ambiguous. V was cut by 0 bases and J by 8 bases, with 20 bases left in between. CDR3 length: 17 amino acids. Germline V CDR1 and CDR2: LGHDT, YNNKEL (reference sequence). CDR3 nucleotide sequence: TGTGCCAGCAGCCAAGAAATTCGTTCCGGGTCCCGGGATGAGCAGTTCTTC. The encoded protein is CASSQEIRSGSRDEQFF.

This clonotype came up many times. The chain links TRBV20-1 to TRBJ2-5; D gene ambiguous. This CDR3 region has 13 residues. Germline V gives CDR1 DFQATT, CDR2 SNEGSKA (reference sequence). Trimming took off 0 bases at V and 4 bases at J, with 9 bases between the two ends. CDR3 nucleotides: TGCAGTGCTAGAGATACGGGTTTAGAGACCCAGTACTTC. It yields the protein CSARDTGLETQYF.